This T cell receptor beta chain emerged from a study of T-cell reconstitution after alpha-beta-depleted transplantation in children. Study-wide results and caveats: One year post-transplant, T-cell counts and diversity were largely derived from T cells produced anew.

Unique molecular identifiers were built into the TCRbeta library. TCRdb ran MiXCR on the PCR reads and lists one entry per CDR3 protein. The sample lists approximately 230,000 distinct CDR3 sequences; approximately 24% were seen once. The V gene lost 2 bases and the J gene lost 2 bases, with 10 bases spanning the gap. The CDR3 extends over 14 amino acids. Germline V gene sequence: CDR1 LNHNV, CDR2 YYDKDF (reference sequence). This clonotype has more than one count but fewer than ten. The antigen is unknown. The TCR comes from a female patient aged 2 to 10 who had a stem cell transplant for congenital amegakaryocytic thrombocytopenia, so the T cells may come from the graft donor. This chain links TRBV15 with TRBJ2-7; D gene uncertain. The sample was PBMCs, mostly from graft donor cells, taken 360 days after TCRalphabeta/CD19-depleted stem cell transplant. The CDR3 DNA reads as TGTGCCACCAGCAGAACTCTAGTCCCCTACGAGCAGTACTTC. Its translation: CATSRTLVPYEQYF.